What follows are 24 T cell receptor beta chains derived from one specimen sequenced in a study of monozygotic twins with inflammatory bowel disease. TCRdb re-called the 5' RACE reads, yielding one record per CDR3 amino acid sequence without DNA. The listing records about 160,000 distinct CDR3 sequences. The specimen sequenced was blood. The receptors come from a human donor with ulcerative colitis or Crohn's disease, or a healthy co-twin of an affected twin (not recorded which).

The CDR3 is CASSLRLEQYF. The gene calls are TRBV28 and TRBJ2-7. Per germline, CDR1 MDHEN and CDR2 SYDVKM. The CDR3 has 11 amino acids.

This chain uses TRBV30 with TRBJ2-1. The V gene's germline CDR1 is GTSNPN and CDR2 SVGIG (reference sequence). The CDR3 extends over 11 amino acids. The CDR3 protein is CAWSFYDEQFF.

The gene calls are TRBV7-9 and TRBJ2-1; TCRdb proposes TRBD2, but this gene call is untestable without DNA. CDR1 and CDR2 from the germline V gene are SEHNR and FQNEAQ (reference sequence). The CDR3 loop spans 15 amino acids. The CDR3: CASSPQEGTYNEQFF. Looking up the rest from reference TRBV7-9 and TRBJ2-1 gives the full variable domain: DTGVSQNPRHKITKRGQNVTFRCDPISEHNRLYWYRQTLGQGPEFLTYFQNEAQLEKSRLLSDRFSAERPKGSFSTLEIQRTEQGDSAMYLCASSPQEGTYNEQFFGPGTRLTVL.

This chain connects TRBV20-1 to TRBJ1-2; TCRdb proposes TRBD1, but this gene call is untestable without DNA. The germline V gene has CDR1 DFQATT and CDR2 SNEGSKA (reference sequence). This CDR3 spans 13 amino acids. This chain's CDR3 is CSARGQGVGGYTF.

The V call is TRBV7-2, the J call TRBJ2-7; there is no DNA to check the TCRdb D call of TRBD2. CDR1 SGHTA and CDR2 FQGNSA come from the germline V gene. This CDR3 region has 14 residues. CDR3 protein: CASSLRSGTYEQYF.

The V gene is TRBV28, the J gene TRBJ1-4. The CDR3 is 16 residues long. Per the germline V gene, CDR1 is MDHEN and CDR2 is SYDVKM. The CDR3 reads CASSFLTGTINEKLFF.

J is TRBJ1-5 and V is TRBV9. Per germline, CDR1 SGDLS and CDR2 YYNGEE. This CDR3 contains 17 residues. The CDR3 here is CASRRYSRMLSNQPQHF.

This chain uses TRBV5-1 with TRBJ2-7; TCRdb proposes TRBD1, but this gene call is untestable without DNA. There are 16 residues in the CDR3. The germline V gene has CDR1 SGHRS and CDR2 YFSETQ. The CDR3 sequence: CASSPIGQGKYYEQYF. Together with reference TRBV5-1 and TRBJ2-7, the CDR3 gives the full variable domain: KAGVTQTPRYLIKTRGQQVTLSCSPISGHRSVSWYQQTPGQGLQFLFEYFSETQRNKGNFPGRFSGRQFSNSRSEMNVSTLELGDSALYLCASSPIGQGKYYEQYFGPGTRLTVT.

The V gene is TRBV6-2 or TRBV6-3, the J gene TRBJ1-1; TCRdb lists TRBD1, though no DNA is available to test this call. The germline CDR1 and CDR2 sequences are MNHEY and SVGEGT. The CDR3 is made up of 17 amino acids. The CDR3 loop is CASNLRDMDRMNTEAFF.

CDR3 sequence reads: CASSSRTGVEQYF. V and J are TRBV7-8 and TRBJ2-7; TCRdb gives TRBD1 as the D gene, but with no DNA this cannot be confirmed. From germline, CDR1 is SGHVS and CDR2 FQNEAQ. This CDR3 region has 13 residues.

The chain links TRBV2 to TRBJ1-5. CDR1 is SNHLY and CDR2 is FYNNEI in the germline V gene. This CDR3 comprises 13 residues. CDR3 region: CASSEVLNQPQHF. Combining the CDR3 with reference TRBV2 and TRBJ1-5 gives the whole variable domain EPEVTQTPSHQVTQMGQEVILRCVPISNHLYFYWYRQILGQKVEFLVSFYNNEISEKSEIFDDQFSVERPDGSNFTLKIRSTKLEDSAMYFCASSEVLNQPQHFGDGTRLSIL.

The J gene is TRBJ1-1, the V gene TRBV28; TCRdb picks TRBD1, but there is no DNA to check that call. The CDR3 sequence is 16 residues long. Per the germline V gene, CDR1 is MDHEN and CDR2 is SYDVKM. This CDR3 reads CASSLSGQGPNTEAFF.

This chain uses TRBV7-3 with TRBJ2-1; there is no DNA to check the TCRdb D call of TRBD1. CDR1 is SGHTA and CDR2 is FQGTGA in the germline V gene. The CDR3 totals 15 residues. CDR3 amino acids: CASSPLDAPYNEQFF.

The chain joins TRBV20-1 to TRBJ1-5. There are 15 residues in the CDR3. The V gene's germline CDR1 is DFQATT and CDR2 SNEGSKA (reference sequence). CDR3 loop: CSARDRGLENQPQHF.

The CDR3 sequence is CASGLEQGGALYEQYF. V gene TRBV12-5 combines with J gene TRBJ2-7. Germline V gene sequence: CDR1 LGHNT, CDR2 FRNRAP. The CDR3 spans 16 residues.

The chain links TRBV27 to TRBJ2-5; the TCRdb D gene call, TRBD1, has no DNA to confirm it. Germline CDR1 reads MNHEY; CDR2 reads SMNVEV (reference sequence). The CDR3 totals 16 residues. This CDR3 is CASSLDWGSSKETQYF.

The rearrangement joins TRBV28 to TRBJ2-5; TCRdb selects TRBD2, and the lack of DNA leaves this call unchecked. Germline assignment: CDR1 MDHEN and CDR2 SYDVKM. The CDR3 contains 15 residues. CDR3 sequence reads: CASSLAGGRQETQYF.

The chain uses TRBV20-1 and TRBJ1-2; TCRdb gives TRBD1 as the D gene, but with no DNA this cannot be confirmed. Germline CDR1 reads DFQATT; CDR2 reads SNEGSKA (reference sequence). The CDR3 has 16 residues. The CDR3 loop is CSARDALTGTDYGYTF.

The chain combines TRBV2 with TRBJ1-4; the TRBD1 assignment by TCRdb is unverifiable without DNA. The CDR3 sequence is 15 residues long. Germline-derived CDR1 and CDR2 are SNHLY and FYNNEI. The CDR3 loop reads CASSELGQGEEKLFF.

This chain links TRBV20-1 with TRBJ2-1. Germline assignment: CDR1 DFQATT and CDR2 SNEGSKA (reference sequence). This CDR3 comprises 12 residues. This CDR3 is CSARVRYNEQFF.

The gene calls are TRBV5-1 and TRBJ1-2. In germline, CDR1 is SGHRS, CDR2 YFSETQ. The CDR3 totals 15 residues. The CDR3 sequence: CASSLAQGYDYGYTF.

This chain links TRBV20-1 with TRBJ2-5. There are 11 residues in the CDR3. From germline, CDR1 is DFQATT and CDR2 SNEGSKA (reference sequence). This CDR3 reads CSASGQETQYF.

The chain carries TRBV28 and TRBJ1-2; TCRdb outputs TRBD1, but without DNA this stays unchecked. This CDR3 is 16 amino acids long. Looked up from germline, CDR1 is MDHEN and CDR2 is SYDVKM. The CDR3: CASSPRGRDFNYGYTF.

This chain connects TRBV29-1 to TRBJ1-1. Germline V gives CDR1 SQVTM, CDR2 ANQGSEA. The CDR3 loop spans 13 amino acids. CDR3 in amino acids: CSVGGHGDTEAFF.